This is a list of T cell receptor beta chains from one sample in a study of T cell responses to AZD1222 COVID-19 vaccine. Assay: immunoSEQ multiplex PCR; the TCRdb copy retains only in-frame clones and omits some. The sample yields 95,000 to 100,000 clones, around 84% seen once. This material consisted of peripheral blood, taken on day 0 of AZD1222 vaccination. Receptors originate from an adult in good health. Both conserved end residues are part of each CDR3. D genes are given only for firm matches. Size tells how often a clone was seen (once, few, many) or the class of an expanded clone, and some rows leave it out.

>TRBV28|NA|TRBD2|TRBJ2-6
TGTGCCAGCAGTCGCCGACTAGCGGCCTCTGGGGCCAACGTCCTGACTTTC
CASSRRLAASGANVLTF
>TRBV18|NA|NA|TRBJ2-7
TGTGCCAGCTCACCAGGCCCTGCGGCCGAGCAGTACTTC
CASSPGPAAEQYF
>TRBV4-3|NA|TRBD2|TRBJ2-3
TGCGCCAGCAGCCAGTTAGCGGGAGGAGGGTCAGATACGCAGTATTTT
CASSQLAGGGSDTQYF
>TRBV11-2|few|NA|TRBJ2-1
TGTGCCAGCAGCTTACAGGGCGTGAGTAATGAGCAGTTCTTC
CASSLQGVSNEQFF
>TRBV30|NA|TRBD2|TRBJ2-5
TGTGCCTGGTTGACTAGCGGGGTGAAGACCCAGTACTTC
CAWLTSGVKTQYF
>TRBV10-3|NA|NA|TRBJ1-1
TGTGCCATCACCCCAACAGAACAGACTGAAGCTTTCTTT
CAITPTEQTEAFF
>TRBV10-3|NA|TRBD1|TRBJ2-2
TGTGCCATCAGTGGCAGGACAGGACCCATCCCTAACACCGGGGAGCTGTTTTTT
CAISGRTGPIPNTGELFF
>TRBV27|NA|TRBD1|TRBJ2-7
TGTGCCAGCAGTTTCGGGACAGGGGATCCCCAGCAGTACTTC
CASSFGTGDPQQYF
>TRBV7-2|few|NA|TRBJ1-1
TGTGCCAGCAGCTTAGAGAGCAGGGGTAGCTCTGAAGCTTTCTTT
CASSLESRGSSEAFF
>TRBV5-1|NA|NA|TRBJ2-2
TGCGCCAGCAGCTCGAGGGGAAGTACCGGGGAGCTGTTTTTT
CASSSRGSTGELFF
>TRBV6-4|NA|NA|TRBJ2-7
TGTGCCAGCAGTGACCCCGCCGTATACGAGCAGTACTTC
CASSDPAVYEQYF
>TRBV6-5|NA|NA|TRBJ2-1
TGTGCCAGCAGGGCGGGACTTATCAATGAGCAGTTCTTC
CASRAGLINEQFF
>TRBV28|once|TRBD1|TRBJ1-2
TGTGCCAGCAGTTTATTGGGCAGGGGGCCCTATGGCTACACCTTC
CASSLLGRGPYGYTF
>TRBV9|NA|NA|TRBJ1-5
TGTGCCAGCAGCCCCCGGGCCTCTAATCAGCCCCAGCATTTT
CASSPRASNQPQHF
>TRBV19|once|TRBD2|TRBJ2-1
TGTGCCAGTAGTCCCTATCTAGCGGGAGGACTGACCAATGAGCAGTTCTTC
CASSPYLAGGLTNEQFF
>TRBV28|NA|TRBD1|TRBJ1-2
TGTGCCAGCAGCAGAGCCGGGGGGACAGGGGTCTTTAGGAATGGCTACACCTTC
CASSRAGGTGVFRNGYTF
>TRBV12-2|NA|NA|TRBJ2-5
TGTGCAAGTCGCTTAGCGGGGGTACAACAAGAGACCCAGTACTTC
CASRLAGVQQETQYF
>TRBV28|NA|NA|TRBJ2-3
TGTGCCAGCAGTCCGTGGGGTAGCCAGGCGCAGTATTTT
CASSPWGSQAQYF
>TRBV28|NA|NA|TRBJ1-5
TGTGCCAGCAGTGTAGACAGTAGCAATCAGCCCCAGCATTTT
CASSVDSSNQPQHF
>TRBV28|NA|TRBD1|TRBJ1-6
TGTGCCAGCAAAAGACAGGGGGCGTTACGATCACCCCTCCACTTT
CASKRQGALRSPLHF
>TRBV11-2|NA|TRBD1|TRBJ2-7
TGTGCCAGCAGCTACGGACAGGGGTTAGGGTACTTC
CASSYGQGLGYF
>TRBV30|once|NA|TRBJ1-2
TGTGCCTGGAGTGTACTCGGGGGAATTCGCGGCTACACCTTC
CAWSVLGGIRGYTF
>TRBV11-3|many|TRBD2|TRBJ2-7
TGTGCCAGCAGTTCTGGGACTAGCGGGAGGGGATACGAGCAGTACTTC
CASSSGTSGRGYEQYF
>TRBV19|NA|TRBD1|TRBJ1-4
TGTGCCAGTAGTACGGGGACAGGGGGCGCGGAAAAACTGTTTTTT
CASSTGTGGAEKLFF
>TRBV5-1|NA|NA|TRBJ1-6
TGCGCCAGCAGCTTGGGAGGGAGTGGTTCACCCCTCCACTTT
CASSLGGSGSPLHF
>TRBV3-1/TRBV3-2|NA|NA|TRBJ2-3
TGTGCCAGCAGCCAATCAGATACGCAGTATTTT
CASSQSDTQYF
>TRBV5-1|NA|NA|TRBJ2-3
TGCGCCAGCAGCTTGGCCATAGATACGCAGTATTTT
CASSLAIDTQYF
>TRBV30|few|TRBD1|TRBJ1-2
TGTGCCTGGAGTACAGGGGGTGATCGTGGCTACACCTTC
CAWSTGGDRGYTF
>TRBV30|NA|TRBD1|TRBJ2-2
TGTGCCTGGGACCCCGGGACAGGGTACCCCGGGGAGCTGTTTTTT
CAWDPGTGYPGELFF
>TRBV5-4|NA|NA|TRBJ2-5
TGTGCCAGCAGCTGGAAAGGGGGAGAGACCCAGTACTTC
CASSWKGGETQYF
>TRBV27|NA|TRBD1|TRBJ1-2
TGTGCCAGCAGTCCCCGACAGGGTTTGGGCTACACCTTC
CASSPRQGLGYTF
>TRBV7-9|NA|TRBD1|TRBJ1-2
TGTGCCAGCAGCTTCGTTACAGGGGCCTATGGCTACACCTTC
CASSFVTGAYGYTF
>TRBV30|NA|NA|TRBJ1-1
TGTGCCTGGAGTGCGGTAGCCTCAAGCACGCAGGCTTTCTTT
CAWSAVASSTQAFF
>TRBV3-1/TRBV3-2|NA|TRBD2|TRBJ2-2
TGTGCCAGCAGCCAAGCTAGCGGGAGCACTTTCGGGGAGCTGTTTTTT
CASSQASGSTFGELFF
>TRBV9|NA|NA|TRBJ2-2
TGTGCCAGCGGTTCGGGGGTTAACACCGGGGAGCTGTTTTTT
CASGSGVNTGELFF